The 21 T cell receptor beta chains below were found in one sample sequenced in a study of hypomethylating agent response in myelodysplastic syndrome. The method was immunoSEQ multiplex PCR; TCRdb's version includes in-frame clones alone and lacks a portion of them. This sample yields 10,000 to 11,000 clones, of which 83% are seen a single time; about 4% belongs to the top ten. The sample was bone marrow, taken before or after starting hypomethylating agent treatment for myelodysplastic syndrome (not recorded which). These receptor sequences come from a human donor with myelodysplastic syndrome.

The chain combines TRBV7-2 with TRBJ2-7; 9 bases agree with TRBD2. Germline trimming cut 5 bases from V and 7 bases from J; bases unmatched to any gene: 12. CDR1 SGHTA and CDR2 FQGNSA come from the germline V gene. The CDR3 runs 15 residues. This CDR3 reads CASSRVAGEGGEQYF. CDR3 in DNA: TGTGCCAGCAGCCGAGTAGCGGGGGAGGGCGGGGAGCAGTACTTC.

The CDR3, as DNA: TGCGCCAGCCGCGATGAGGGTAGCGGGGGTCAAGAGACCCAGTACTTC. It codes for CASRDEGSGGQETQYF. The gene calls are TRBV5-1 and TRBJ2-5, with 9 nucleotides matching TRBD2. From germline, CDR1 is SGHRS and CDR2 YFSETQ. CDR3 length: 16 amino acids. V gave up 7 bases and J gave up 2 bases; unmatched junction bases: 12.

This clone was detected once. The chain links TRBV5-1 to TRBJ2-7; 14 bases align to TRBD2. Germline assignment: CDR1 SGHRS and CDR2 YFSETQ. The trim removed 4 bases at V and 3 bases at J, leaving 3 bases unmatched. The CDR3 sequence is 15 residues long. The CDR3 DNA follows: TGCGCCAGCAGCAGGGGACTAGCGGGAGTCTACGAGCAGTACTTC. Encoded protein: CASSRGLAGVYEQYF.

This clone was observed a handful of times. The CDR3 sequence is CASKQLNIQYF. CDR3 sequence (DNA): TGTGCCAGCAAGCAGCTAAACATTCAGTACTTC. The chain is built from TRBV28 and TRBJ2-4; unclear D gene. The CDR3 is 11 residues long. Germline CDR1 MDHEN, CDR2 SYDVKM. V was clipped by 7 bases and J by 6 bases, with 7 bases between them.

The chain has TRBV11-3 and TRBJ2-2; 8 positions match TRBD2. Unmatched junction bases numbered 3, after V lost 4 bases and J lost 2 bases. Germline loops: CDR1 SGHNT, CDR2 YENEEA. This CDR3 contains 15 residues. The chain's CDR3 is CASSSAGGNTGELFF. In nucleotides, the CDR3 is TGTGCCAGCAGCTCCGCGGGAGGTAACACCGGGGAGCTGTTTTTT. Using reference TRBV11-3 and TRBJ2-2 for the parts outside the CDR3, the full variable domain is EAGVVQSPRYKIIEKKQPVAFWCNPISGHNTLYWYLQNLGQGPELLIRYENEEAVDDSQLPKDRFSAERLKGVDSTLKIQPAELGDSAVYLCASSSAGGNTGELFFGEGSRLTVL.

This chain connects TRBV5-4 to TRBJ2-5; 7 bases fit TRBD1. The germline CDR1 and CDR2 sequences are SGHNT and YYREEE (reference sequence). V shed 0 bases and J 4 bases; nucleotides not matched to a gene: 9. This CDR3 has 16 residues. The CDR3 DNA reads TGTGCCAGCAGCTTGGTTAGCCCAGGGGGAAGAGAGACCCAGTACTTC. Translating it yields CASSLVSPGGRETQYF.

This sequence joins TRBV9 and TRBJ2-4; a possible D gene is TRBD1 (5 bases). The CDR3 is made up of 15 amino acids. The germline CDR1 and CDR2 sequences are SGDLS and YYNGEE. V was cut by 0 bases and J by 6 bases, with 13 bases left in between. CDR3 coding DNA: TGTGCCAGCAGCGTAGGTGGGGCGTGGAGAAACATTCAGTACTTC. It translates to CASSVGGAWRNIQYF.

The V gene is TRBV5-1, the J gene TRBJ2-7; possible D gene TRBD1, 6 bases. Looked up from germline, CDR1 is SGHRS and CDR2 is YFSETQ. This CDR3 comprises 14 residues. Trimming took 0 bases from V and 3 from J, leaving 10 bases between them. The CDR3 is CASSLAQGGYEQYF. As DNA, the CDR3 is TGCGCCAGCAGCTTGGCCCAAGGGGGCTACGAGCAGTACTTC.

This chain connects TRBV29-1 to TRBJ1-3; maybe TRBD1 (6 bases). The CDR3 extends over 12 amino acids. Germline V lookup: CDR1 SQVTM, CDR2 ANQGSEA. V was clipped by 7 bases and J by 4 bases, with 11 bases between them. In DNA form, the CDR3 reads TGCAGCGGACAGGCCCCCGGAAACACCATATATTTT. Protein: CSGQAPGNTIYF. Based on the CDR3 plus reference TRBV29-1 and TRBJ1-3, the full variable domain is SAVISQKPSRDICQRGTSLTIQCQVDSQVTMMFWYRQQPGQSLTLIATANQGSEATYESGFVIDKFPISRPNLTFSTLTVSNMSPEDSSIYLCSGQAPGNTIYFGEGSWLTVV.

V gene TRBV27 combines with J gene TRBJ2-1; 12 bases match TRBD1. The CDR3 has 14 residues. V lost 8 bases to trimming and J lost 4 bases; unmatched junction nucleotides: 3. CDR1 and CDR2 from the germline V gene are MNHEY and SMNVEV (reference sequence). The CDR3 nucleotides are TGTGCCAGCGGGGACAGGGGGCTATACAATGAGCAGTTCTTC. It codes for CASGDRGLYNEQFF.

CDR3 in DNA: TGTGCCAGCAGCCCGACTAGCTGGGACGAGCAGTACTTC. Translated: CASSPTSWDEQYF. The chain links TRBV4-2 to TRBJ2-7, with 7 bases aligning to TRBD2. Germline V gives CDR1 LGHNA, CDR2 YNFKEQ. V was pared by 4 bases and J by 5 bases, with 5 bases of the junction left unmatched. CDR3 length equals 13 residues.

The CDR3 nucleotides are TGTGCCACCAGCGGCCGACTAGCGAGCAATGAGCAGTTCTTC. Its translation: CATSGRLASNEQFF. The chain has TRBV15 and TRBJ2-1; 8 nucleotides line up with TRBD2. Germline trimming cut 5 bases from V and 6 bases from J; bases unmatched to any gene: 6. Germline CDR1 LNHNV, CDR2 YYDKDF (reference sequence). This CDR3 is built from 14 residues.

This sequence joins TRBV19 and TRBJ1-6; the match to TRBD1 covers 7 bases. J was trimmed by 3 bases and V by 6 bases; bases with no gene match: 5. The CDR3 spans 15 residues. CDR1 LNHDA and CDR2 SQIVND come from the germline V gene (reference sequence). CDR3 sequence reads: CASRKRDSYNSPLHF. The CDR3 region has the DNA TGTGCCAGTAGGAAACGGGACAGCTATAATTCACCCCTCCACTTT.

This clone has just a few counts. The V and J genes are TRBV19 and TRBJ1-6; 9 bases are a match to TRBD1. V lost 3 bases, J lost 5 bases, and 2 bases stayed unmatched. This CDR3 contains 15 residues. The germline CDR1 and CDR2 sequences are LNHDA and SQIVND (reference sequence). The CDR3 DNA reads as TGTGCCAGTAGTATGACAGGGGGAAATAATTCACCCCTCCACTTT. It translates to CASSMTGGNNSPLHF.

The CDR3 DNA follows: TGTGCCAGCGGGGGGCGACTATCCTACAATGAGCAGTTCTTC. Protein sequence: CASGGRLSYNEQFF. The chain couples TRBV7-8 to TRBJ2-1, with D perhaps TRBD1 or TRBD2 (6 bases each). V lost 8 bases and J lost 1, with 12 bases in between. The germline V gene encodes CDR1 SGHVS and CDR2 FQNEAQ. The CDR3 contains 14 residues.

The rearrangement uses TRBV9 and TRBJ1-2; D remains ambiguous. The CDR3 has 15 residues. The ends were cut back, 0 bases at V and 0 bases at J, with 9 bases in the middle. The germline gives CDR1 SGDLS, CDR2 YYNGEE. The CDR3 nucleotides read TGTGCCAGCAGCGTAGGAGACACACCTAACTATGGCTACACCTTC. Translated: CASSVGDTPNYGYTF.

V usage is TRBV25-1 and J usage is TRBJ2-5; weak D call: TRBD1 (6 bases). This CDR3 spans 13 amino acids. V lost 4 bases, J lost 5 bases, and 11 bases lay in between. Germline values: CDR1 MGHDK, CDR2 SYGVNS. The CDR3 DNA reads TGTGCCAGCAGTGGAGGGGGAGTTGAGACCCAGTACTTC. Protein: CASSGGGVETQYF.

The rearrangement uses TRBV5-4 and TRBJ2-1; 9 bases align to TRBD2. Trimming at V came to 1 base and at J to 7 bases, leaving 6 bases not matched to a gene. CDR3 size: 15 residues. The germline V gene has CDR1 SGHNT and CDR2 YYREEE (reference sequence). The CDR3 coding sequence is TGTGCCAGCAGCTTGCGTCTAGCGGGAAGGAATGAGCAGTTCTTC. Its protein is CASSLRLAGRNEQFF.

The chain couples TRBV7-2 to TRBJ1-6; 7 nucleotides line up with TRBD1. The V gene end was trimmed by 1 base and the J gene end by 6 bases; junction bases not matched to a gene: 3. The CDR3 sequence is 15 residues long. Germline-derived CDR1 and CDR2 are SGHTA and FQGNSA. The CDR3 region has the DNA TGTGCCAGCAGCTTAGGGACAGGTCTTAATTCACCCCTCCACTTT. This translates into CASSLGTGLNSPLHF.

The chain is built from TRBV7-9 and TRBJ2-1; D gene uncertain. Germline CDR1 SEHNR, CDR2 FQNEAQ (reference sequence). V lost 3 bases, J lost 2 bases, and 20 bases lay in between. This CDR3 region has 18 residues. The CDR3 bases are TGTGCCAGCAGCTTTCCCAGTGACGTCCAAAACGCCTACAATGAGCAGTTCTTC. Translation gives CASSFPSDVQNAYNEQFF.

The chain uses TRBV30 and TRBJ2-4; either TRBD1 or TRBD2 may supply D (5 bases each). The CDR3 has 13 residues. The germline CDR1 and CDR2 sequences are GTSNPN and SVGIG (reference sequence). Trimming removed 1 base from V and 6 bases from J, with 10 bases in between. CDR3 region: CAWSGGRGNIQYF. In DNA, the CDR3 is TGTGCCTGGAGTGGGGGGAGAGGAAACATTCAGTACTTC.